These 5 T cell receptor beta chains came from one sample sequenced in a study of blood T cell repertoires in COVID-19. Some clones are missing from TCRdb's copy, which holds only in-frame ones; the method was immunoSEQ multiplex PCR. The table lists fewer than 500,000 clones, 85% to 90% of them singletons. Sequencing input: PBMCs or T cells enriched from blood (not recorded which). Source of these receptors: a man aged 30 to 45 who had recovered from COVID-19.

The CDR3 loop is CASRKGGAKTEAFF. For the CDR3, the DNA is TGTGCCAGCAGAAAAGGGGGCGCGAAGACTGAAGCTTTCTTT. This chain links TRBV3-1 (or the pseudogene TRBV3-2) with TRBJ1-1, with 7 bases fitting TRBD1. The CDR3 runs to 14 residues. V gave up 6 bases and J gave up 5 bases; unmatched junction bases: 9. Germline V CDR1 and CDR2: LGHDT, YNNKEL (reference sequence).

V usage is TRBV4-1 and J usage is TRBJ2-7; 16 bases fit TRBD2. Germline CDR1 MGHRA, CDR2 YSYEKL. The CDR3 totals 19 residues. V gave up 2 bases and J gave up 0 bases; unmatched junction bases: 7. The CDR3 nucleotides read TGCGCCAGCAGCCAACCGGGACTAGCGGGAGGGCTAAACTCCTACGAGCAGTACTTC. Protein: CASSQPGLAGGLNSYEQYF.

The genes are TRBV6-6 and TRBJ1-4, with D possibly being TRBD1 (6 bases). Per the germline V gene, CDR1 is MNHNY and CDR2 is SVGAGI (reference sequence). V was clipped by 4 bases and J by 2 bases, with 14 bases between them. The CDR3 is 16 residues long. CDR3: CASSSTGSTTNEKLFF. CDR3 sequence (DNA): TGTGCCAGCAGTTCTACAGGGAGTACGACTAATGAAAAACTGTTTTTT.

The V and J genes are TRBV10-3 and TRBJ2-7; D not certain. This CDR3 has 14 residues. From germline, CDR1 is ENHRY and CDR2 SYGVKD. Trimming removed 2 bases at V and 7 bases at J, with 15 bases between. CDR3 amino acids: CAISEAASGGEQYF. The DNA for the CDR3 is TGTGCCATCAGTGAGGCAGCATCGGGTGGGGAGCAGTACTTC.

The chain carries TRBV5-8 and TRBJ1-4, with 7 nucleotides matching TRBD1. Germline V CDR1 and CDR2: SGHTS, YDEGEE. This CDR3 comprises 13 residues. The junction had 11 bases not matched to a gene; V was cut back by 10 bases and J by 8 bases. CDR3 DNA: TGTGCCGGAAGAGACAGGGCGGGGGAAAAACTGTTTTTT. Amino acids: CAGRDRAGEKLFF. The variable domain in full, completed from reference TRBV5-8 and TRBJ1-4, reads EAGVTQSPTHLIKTRGQQATLRCSPISGHTSVYWYQQALGLGLQFLLWYDEGEERNRGNFPPRFSGRQFPNYSSELNVNALELEDSALYLCAGRDRAGEKLFFGSGTQLSVL.